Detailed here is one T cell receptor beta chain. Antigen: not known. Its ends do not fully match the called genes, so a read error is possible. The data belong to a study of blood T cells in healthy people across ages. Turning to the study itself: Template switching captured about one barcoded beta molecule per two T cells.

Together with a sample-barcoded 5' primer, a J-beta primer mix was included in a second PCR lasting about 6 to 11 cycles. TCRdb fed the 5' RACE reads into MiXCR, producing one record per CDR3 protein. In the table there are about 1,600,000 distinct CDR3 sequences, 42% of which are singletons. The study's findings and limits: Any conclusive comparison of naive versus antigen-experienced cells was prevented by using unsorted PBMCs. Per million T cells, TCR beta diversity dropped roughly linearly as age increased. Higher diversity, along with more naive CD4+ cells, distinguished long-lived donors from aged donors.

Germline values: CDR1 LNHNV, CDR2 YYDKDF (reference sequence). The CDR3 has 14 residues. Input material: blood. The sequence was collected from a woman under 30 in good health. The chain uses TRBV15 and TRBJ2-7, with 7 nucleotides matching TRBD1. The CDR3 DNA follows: TGTGCCACCAGCAAAGACAAGGGGGCCTACGAGCAGAACTTC. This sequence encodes CATSKDKGAYEQNF.